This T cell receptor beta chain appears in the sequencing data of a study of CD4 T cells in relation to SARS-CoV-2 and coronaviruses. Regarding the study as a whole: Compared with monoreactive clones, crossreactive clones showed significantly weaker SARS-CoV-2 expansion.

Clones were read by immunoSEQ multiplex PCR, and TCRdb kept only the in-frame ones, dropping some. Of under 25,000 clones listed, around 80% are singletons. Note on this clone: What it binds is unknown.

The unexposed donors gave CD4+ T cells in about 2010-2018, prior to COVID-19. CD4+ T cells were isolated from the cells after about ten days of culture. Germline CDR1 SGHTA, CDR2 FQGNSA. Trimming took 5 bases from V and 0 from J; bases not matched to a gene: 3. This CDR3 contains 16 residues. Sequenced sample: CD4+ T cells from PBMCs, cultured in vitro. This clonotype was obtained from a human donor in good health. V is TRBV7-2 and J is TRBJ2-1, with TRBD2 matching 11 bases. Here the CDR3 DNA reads TGTGCCAGCAGCGGTAGCGGGAGGGCCTCCTACAATGAGCAGTTCTTC. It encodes CASSGSGRASYNEQFF.